This TCR beta chain came from a study of blood T cell repertoires in COVID-19. For the study at large: Sites in the United States, Italy and Spain provided acute and convalescent COVID-19 samples.

Source study methods: Estimation of nucleated cell counts was performed using reference gene primer amplification. Only in-frame clones appear in the TCRdb table, and some are missing; sequencing was by immunoSEQ multiplex PCR. From that table come the V and J calls and clone size; the DNA was used to work out D and trimming. The data show some 220,000 clones, roughly 84% seen once. Germline lookup yields CDR1 SEHNR and CDR2 FQNEAQ (reference sequence). This CDR3 region has 15 residues. After removal of 3 bases from V and 7 bases from J, the junction contained 8 bases not matched to a gene. The chain joins TRBV7-9 to TRBJ2-5; 10 nucleotides align to TRBD1. Sequencing was carried out using peripheral blood. The source of this sequence is a woman aged 30 to 39 who had recovered from COVID-19. CDR3 nucleotide sequence: TGTGCCAGCAGCTTCGGGACAGGGGCGCCAAGGACCCAGTACTTC. Protein sequence: CASSFGTGAPRTQYF.